This T cell receptor (beta chain) came from a study of blood T cell repertoires in COVID-19. V was shortened by 2 bases and J by 11 bases, with 16 bases between the two germline ends. CDR1 MDHEN and CDR2 SYDVKM come from the germline V gene. The CDR3 consists of 14 residues. Using immunoSEQ multiplex PCR, the repertoire was profiled, and TCRdb retains in-frame clones only, with some absent. The sample includes 170,000 or so clones, approximately 91% of them seen just once. This chain connects TRBV28 to TRBJ1-5, with a tentative D call TRBD1 (5 bases). This clonotype was sampled from a man between 50 and 59 years old with acute or convalescent COVID-19. The source material was peripheral blood. DNA for the CDR3: TGTGCCAGCAGTTTAACAGGCCCACCTTCGGCCCAGCATTTT. Translation gives CASSLTGPPSAQHF.